This TCR beta chain derives from a study of CD8 T cells in ankylosing spondylitis. The TCR beta libraries were generated through quantitative 5'-RACE incorporating molecular barcodes. TCRdb called the 5' RACE reads again in MiXCR, with one record for every CDR3 protein. In the table there are over 150,000 distinct CDR3 sequences, around 13% of which are singletons. J lost 6 bases, V lost 4 bases, and 13 bases had no gene match. Germline CDR1 DFQATT, CDR2 SNEGSKA (reference sequence). CDR3 length: 16 amino acids. This sequence originates from a male donor with ankylosing spondylitis or in good health (not recorded which). Sequenced sample: blood, either unsorted or a sorted T cell fraction (not recorded which). The V and J genes are TRBV20-1 and TRBJ2-2; 8 nucleotides line up with TRBD1. Here the CDR3 DNA reads TGCAGTGCTACTCCTTTGAAGACAGGGGTGGCCGGGGAGCTGTTTTTT. Encoded protein: CSATPLKTGVAGELFF.